This section outlines one T cell receptor beta chain sequence together with its context. Original analysis: Reference gene primers were amplified, and this amplification served to estimate nucleated cell counts. Profiled with immunoSEQ multiplex PCR; TCRdb holds only in-frame clones, not every one. Clone size and V and J calls were adopted from that table, with D and trimming inferred from the DNA. The data show some 320,000 clones, approximately 88% seen once. The CDR3 spans 14 residues. Trimming took off 4 bases at V and 1 base at J, with 11 bases between the two ends. Looked up from germline, CDR1 is SGHDT and CDR2 is YYEEEE. The sample comes from a study of blood T cell repertoires in COVID-19.

The specimen was peripheral blood. The rearrangement joins TRBV5-6 to TRBJ1-1; D might be TRBD1 (6 bases). This TCR derives from a woman under 40 who had recovered from COVID-19. For the CDR3, the DNA is TGTGCCAGCAGCCTTTGGACAGAGAACACTGAAGCTTTCTTT. Amino acids: CASSLWTENTEAFF. The whole variable domain, filled in from reference TRBV5-6 and TRBJ1-1, reads DAGVTQSPTHLIKTRGQQVTLRCSPKSGHDTVSWYQQALGQGPQFIFQYYEEEERQRGNFPDRFSGHQFPNYSSELNVNALLLGDSALYLCASSLWTENTEAFFGQGTRLTVV.